This T cell receptor (beta chain) was found in a study of blood T cells in healthy people across ages. Together with a sample-barcoded 5' primer, a J-beta primer mix was included in a second PCR lasting about 6 to 12 cycles. One entry per CDR3 protein, called by TCRdb with MiXCR from the 5' RACE reads. The table includes around 1,500,000 distinct CDR3 sequences, approximately 42% detected once. Study-level findings and limits: A greater number of naive CD4+ cells and higher diversity distinguished long-lived donors from aged donors.

The donors, healthy Caucasians from Russia, were aged 6 to 90. The study isolated at least 6.5 million PBMCs from each sample. This clonotype was seen a few times. The antigen is unknown. The specimen was blood. The origin of this receptor is a woman aged 18-29 years in good health.

The CDR3 loop reads CASSLFPRGRNYGYTF. The CDR3 DNA reads as TGTGCCAGCAGCTTATTTCCTCGGGGAAGGAACTATGGCTACACCTTC. The rearrangement joins TRBV7-2 to TRBJ1-2; D remains unclear. V was pared by 2 bases and J by 2 bases, with 15 bases between. CDR3 size: 16 residues. Per the germline V gene, CDR1 is SGHTA and CDR2 is FQGNSA.